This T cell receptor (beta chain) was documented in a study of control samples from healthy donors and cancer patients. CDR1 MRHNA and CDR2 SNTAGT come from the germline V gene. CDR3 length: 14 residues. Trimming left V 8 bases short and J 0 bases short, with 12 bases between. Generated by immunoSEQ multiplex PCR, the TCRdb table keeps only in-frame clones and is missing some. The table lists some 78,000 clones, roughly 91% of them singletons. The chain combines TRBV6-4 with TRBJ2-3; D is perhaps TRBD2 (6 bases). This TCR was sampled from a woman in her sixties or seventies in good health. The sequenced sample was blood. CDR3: CASSAGTSTDTQYF. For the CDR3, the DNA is TGTGCCAGCTCTGCTGGGACTAGCACAGATACGCAGTATTTT.